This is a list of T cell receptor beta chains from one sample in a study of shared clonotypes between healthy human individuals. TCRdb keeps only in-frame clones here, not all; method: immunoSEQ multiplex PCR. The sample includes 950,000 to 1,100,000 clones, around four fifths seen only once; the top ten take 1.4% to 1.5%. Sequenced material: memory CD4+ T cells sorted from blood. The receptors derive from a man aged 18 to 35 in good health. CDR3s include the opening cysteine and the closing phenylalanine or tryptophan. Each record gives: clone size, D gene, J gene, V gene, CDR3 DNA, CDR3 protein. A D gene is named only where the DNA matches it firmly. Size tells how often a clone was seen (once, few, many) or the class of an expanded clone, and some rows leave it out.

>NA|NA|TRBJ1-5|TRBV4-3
TGCGCCAGCAGCCGAGGCCTCAATGACAATCAGCCCCAGCATTTT
CASSRGLNDNQPQHF
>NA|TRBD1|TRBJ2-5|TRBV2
TGTGCCAGCACTATAAGGACAGGGGGTAATCAAGAGACCCAGTACTTC
CASTIRTGGNQETQYF
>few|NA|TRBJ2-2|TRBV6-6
TGTGCCAGCAGTTACCGCAACCCAAACACCGGGGAGCTGTTTTTT
CASSYRNPNTGELFF
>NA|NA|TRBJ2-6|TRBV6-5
TGTGCCAGCAGTTACTCTCTTGCTGGGGCCAACGTCCTGACTTTC
CASSYSLAGANVLTF
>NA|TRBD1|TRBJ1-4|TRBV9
TGTGCCAGCAGCGTAACAGGGGGACAAGCAACTAATGAAAAACTGTTTTTT
CASSVTGGQATNEKLFF
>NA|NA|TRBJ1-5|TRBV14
TGTGCCAGCATTAATCAGCCCCAGCATTTT
CASINQPQHF
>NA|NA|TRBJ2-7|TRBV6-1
TGTGCCAGCAGAATCGAGACCCGGGGTGAGCAGTACTTC
CASRIETRGEQYF
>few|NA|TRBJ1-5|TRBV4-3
TGCGCCAGCAGCCAAGAATTGAGTCAGGGAATTGGGAACAATCAGCCCCAGCATTTT
CASSQELSQGIGNNQPQHF
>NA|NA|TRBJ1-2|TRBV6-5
TGTGCCAGCAGTTACGGGCAGGGTCAGGTCTATGGCTACACCTTC
CASSYGQGQVYGYTF
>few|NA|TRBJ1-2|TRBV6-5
TGTGCCAGCAGTTACTCAGGGGCCTATGGCTACACCTTC
CASSYSGAYGYTF
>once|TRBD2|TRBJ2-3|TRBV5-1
TGCGCCAGCAGCGGATCTAGCGGGGGCCTTACAGATACGCAGTATTTT
CASSGSSGGLTDTQYF
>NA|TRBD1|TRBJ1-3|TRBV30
TGTGCCTGGAACCCAGGGGGCCTAGGAAACACCATATATTTT
CAWNPGGLGNTIYF
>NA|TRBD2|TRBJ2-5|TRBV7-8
TGTGCCAGCAGCGACCGGACTAGCGTACCCCAAGAGACCCAGTACTTC
CASSDRTSVPQETQYF
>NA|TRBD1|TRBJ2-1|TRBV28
TGTGCCAGCAGTCCCGCGAGAGGGACAGATGAGCAGTTCTTC
CASSPARGTDEQFF
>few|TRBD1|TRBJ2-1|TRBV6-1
TGTGCCAGCAGTGCTTTGTGGGGACAGGGGTCCAATGAGCAGTTCTTC
CASSALWGQGSNEQFF
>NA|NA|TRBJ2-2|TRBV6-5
TGTGCCAGCAGTTACCGTGGGGGCAGCGGGGAGCTGTTTTTT
CASSYRGGSGELFF
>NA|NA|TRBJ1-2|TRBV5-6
TGTGCCAGCAGCTCGGGCGGGGACCCCTGGTATGGCTACACCTTC
CASSSGGDPWYGYTF
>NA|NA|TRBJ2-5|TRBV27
TGTGCCAGCAGTTTATACGGTATACAAGAGACCCAGTACTTC
CASSLYGIQETQYF
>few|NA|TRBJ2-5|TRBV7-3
TGTGCCAGCAGCTTAACGGTCAATTCGGAGACCCAGTACTTC
CASSLTVNSETQYF
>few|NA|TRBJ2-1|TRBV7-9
TGTGCCAGCAGCTTACTGGGGGTGAACAATGAGCAGTTCTTC
CASSLLGVNNEQFF
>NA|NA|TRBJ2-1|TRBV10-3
TGTGCCATCAGTTCTAGCCCCAATGAGCAGTTCTTC
CAISSSPNEQFF
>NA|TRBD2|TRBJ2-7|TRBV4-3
TGCGCCAGCAGCCAAGAGTCAAATCGGGGGGAGGCGCTATACGAGCAGTACTTC
CASSQESNRGEALYEQYF
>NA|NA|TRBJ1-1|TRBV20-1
TGCAGTGCTAGAGATTTCGATGAAGCTTTCTTT
CSARDFDEAFF
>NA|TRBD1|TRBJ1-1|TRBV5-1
TGCGCCAGCAGCCGGACAGGGGACACTGAAGCTTTCTTT
CASSRTGDTEAFF
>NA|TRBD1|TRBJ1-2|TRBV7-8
TGTGCCAGCAGCTTAGGACAGGGGGTTGGACCTAACTATGGCTACACCTTC
CASSLGQGVGPNYGYTF
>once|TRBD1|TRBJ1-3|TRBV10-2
TGCGCCAGCAGGCCCGGGACAGGGAGCTCTGGAAACACCATATATTTT
CASRPGTGSSGNTIYF
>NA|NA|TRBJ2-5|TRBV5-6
TGTGCCAGCAGCTTGGCGGGGGGCTGGCAGACCCAGTACTTC
CASSLAGGWQTQYF
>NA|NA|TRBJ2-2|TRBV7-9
TGTGCCAGCAGCCCTGACAGCGCGAACACCGGGGAGCTGTTTTTT
CASSPDSANTGELFF
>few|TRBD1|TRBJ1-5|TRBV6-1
TGTGCCAGCAGAGACTCAGGGGGAGGCAATCAGCCCCAGCATTTT
CASRDSGGGNQPQHF
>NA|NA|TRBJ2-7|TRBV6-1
TGTGCCAGCAGTGATGGGAGCGGGCGAAAATCCTACGAGCAGTACTTC
CASSDGSGRKSYEQYF
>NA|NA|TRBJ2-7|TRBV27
TGTGCCAGCGCCGGCCTCCTCTCCTACGAGCAGTACTTC
CASAGLLSYEQYF
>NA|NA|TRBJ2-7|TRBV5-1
TGCGCCAGCAGCTTGGTGGGGGGATCAGGCTACGAGCAGTACTTC
CASSLVGGSGYEQYF
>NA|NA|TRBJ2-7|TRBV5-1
TGCGCCAGCAGCTTCTTCTCGGGAGCCGGACGTTCCTCCTACGAGCAGTACTTC
CASSFFSGAGRSSYEQYF
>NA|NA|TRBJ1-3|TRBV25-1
TGTGCCAGCAGTCTCGGGACTGGAGGAAACACCATATATTTT
CASSLGTGGNTIYF
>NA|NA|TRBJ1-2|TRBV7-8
TGTGCCAGCAGCTTAGCGACCTCTGGGGGCTACACCTTC
CASSLATSGGYTF
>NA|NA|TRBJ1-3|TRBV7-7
TGTGCTAGCAGCCGGGACATTGGAAACACCATATATTTT
CASSRDIGNTIYF
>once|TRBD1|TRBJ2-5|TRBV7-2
TGTGCCAGCAGCAATAACCGGGACAGGGGGCGGGAGACCCAGTACTTC
CASSNNRDRGRETQYF
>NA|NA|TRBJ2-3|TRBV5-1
TGCGCCAGCAGCTTGGGCGGGAGCACAGATACGCAGTATTTT
CASSLGGSTDTQYF
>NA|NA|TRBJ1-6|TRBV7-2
TGTGCCAGCAGCTTGTCAGATAATTCACCCCTCCACTTT
CASSLSDNSPLHF
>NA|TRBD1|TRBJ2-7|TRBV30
TGTGCCTGGAACCGGGACAGGGCATATTACGAGCAGTACTTC
CAWNRDRAYYEQYF
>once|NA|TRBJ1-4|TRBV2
TGTGCCAGCAGTGAATTTGGGGGAACTAATGAAAAACTGTTTTTT
CASSEFGGTNEKLFF
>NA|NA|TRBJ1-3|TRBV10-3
TGTGCCATCAGTGAGTCGGACCCGGGAAACACCATATATTTT
CAISESDPGNTIYF
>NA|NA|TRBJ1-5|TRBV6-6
TGTGCCAGCAGTTACTCGGCGGCTAGGCAGCCCCAGCATTTT
CASSYSAARQPQHF
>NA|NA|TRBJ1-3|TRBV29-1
TGCAGCGGATCCGGGGGAAACACCATATATTTT
CSGSGGNTIYF
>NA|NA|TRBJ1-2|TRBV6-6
TGTGCCAGCAGAACGACTCAATATGGCTACACCTTC
CASRTTQYGYTF
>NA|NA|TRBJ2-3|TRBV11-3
TGTGCCAGCAGCCTCCAGACCTCGGGAACGCAGTATTTT
CASSLQTSGTQYF
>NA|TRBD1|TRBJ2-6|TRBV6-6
TGTGCCAGCACCTTCACAGGGGCTGGGGCCAACGTCCTGACTTTC
CASTFTGAGANVLTF
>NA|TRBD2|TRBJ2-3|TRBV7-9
TGTGCCAGCGGCCCCACTAGCGGGAGGGCGGATACGCAGTATTTT
CASGPTSGRADTQYF
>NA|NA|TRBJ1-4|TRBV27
TGTGCCAGCTCCCCCTCGGGGATCCCTCTGAGCGAAAAACTGTTTTTT
CASSPSGIPLSEKLFF
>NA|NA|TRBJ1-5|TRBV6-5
TGTGCCAGCAGAGCCGGGACACTGAATCAGCCCCAGCATTTT
CASRAGTLNQPQHF
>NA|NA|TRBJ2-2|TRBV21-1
TGTGCCAGCAGCAATGAGCGGGATGTCACCGGGGAGCTGTTTTTT
CASSNERDVTGELFF
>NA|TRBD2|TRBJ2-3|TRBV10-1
TGCGCCAGCAGTGATCTCTATACCGGGACTAGCGGGAGGGCATCCCAAGATACGCAGTATTTT
CASSDLYTGTSGRASQDTQYF